The T cell receptor (beta chain) described here comes from a study of control samples from healthy donors and cancer patients. From germline, CDR1 is SGHKS and CDR2 YYEKEE (reference sequence). This CDR3 spans 15 amino acids. V lost 0 bases and J 2 bases, leaving 11 bases between the germline ends. Profiling relied on immunoSEQ multiplex PCR, and the TCRdb table lists in-frame clones only, not all of them. Counted here are 100,000 to 150,000 clones, 92% occurring once; the ten biggest clones make up 0.5% to 0.7%. This TCR derives from a man aged 80 or over with head and neck cancer. Sequencing used PBMCs. The chain links TRBV5-5 to TRBJ1-2, with a possible D match to TRBD1 (5 bases). CDR3 region: CASSLAAGENYGYTF. Written as DNA, the CDR3 is TGTGCCAGCAGCTTGGCCGCGGGGGAGAACTATGGCTACACCTTC.